This T cell receptor beta chain was recorded in a study of T-cell memory formation after mild COVID-19. General observations from the study: Clones which contracted sat mainly in CM and EM if CD4+, and in EMRA if CD8+. Clones that got smaller from day 15 to 85 had even CD4/CD8, while clones growing later tipped toward CD4+.

From germline, CDR1 is MNHEY and CDR2 SVGEGT. The CDR3 is 13 residues long. With 4 bases removed from V and 3 bases from J, the gap between germline ends came to 10 bases. MiXCR, run by TCRdb on the 5' RACE reads, gives a single entry per CDR3 protein. The sample yields 150,000 or so distinct CDR3 sequences, under 30% seen once. A few counts support this clonotype. Antigen: not known. The chain employs TRBV6-2 or TRBV6-3 and TRBJ2-7, with D possibly called TRBD1 or TRBD2 (5 bases each). This TCR came from an adult woman who had mild COVID-19 (a few samples of this study predate the infection). Cell type and time point are not known. Sequencing used PBMCs or a T cell subset sorted from them (not recorded which). The CDR3 region is CASSWGPLYEQYF. CDR3 nucleotides: TGTGCCAGCAGTTGGGGACCGCTCTACGAGCAGTACTTC.